These 5 T cell receptor beta chains originate from one sample sequenced in a study of control samples from healthy donors and cancer patients. The assay was immunoSEQ multiplex PCR, and TCRdb's table has in-frame clones only and misses some. The profile covers approximately 84,000 clones, with roughly nine tenths appearing a single time and about 15% taken by the ten largest. Sequencing input: blood. These receptors were taken from a man aged 25 to 45 in good health.

This clone came up once. The V and J genes are TRBV5-1 and TRBJ1-5; D perhaps matches TRBD1 (5 bases). The CDR3 is made up of 15 amino acids. V was shortened by 2 bases and J by 2 bases, with 11 bases between the two germline ends. Germline-derived CDR1 and CDR2 are SGHRS and YFSETQ. The CDR3 DNA reads TGCGCCAGCAGCTTTTCAGGGTCAGGCAATCAGCCCCAGCATTTT. It specifies CASSFSGSGNQPQHF. Based on the CDR3 plus reference TRBV5-1 and TRBJ1-5, the full variable domain is KAGVTQTPRYLIKTRGQQVTLSCSPISGHRSVSWYQQTPGQGLQFLFEYFSETQRNKGNFPGRFSGRQFSNSRSEMNVSTLELGDSALYLCASSFSGSGNQPQHFGDGTRLSIL.

The chain uses TRBV3-1 (or the pseudogene TRBV3-2) and TRBJ1-3; D unresolved. The CDR3 consists of 15 residues. Germline-derived CDR1 and CDR2 are LGHDT and YNNKEL (reference sequence). V was trimmed by 1 base and J by 4 bases, leaving 11 bases between them. The CDR3 is CASSQGSGVGNTIYF. In nucleotides, the CDR3 is TGTGCCAGCAGCCAAGGGAGCGGGGTAGGAAACACCATATATTTT.

This clone was counted a single time. The rearrangement joins TRBV20-1 to TRBJ1-6, with D maybe TRBD1 (5 bases). CDR3 length: 15 residues. The germline CDR1 and CDR2 sequences are DFQATT and SNEGSKA (reference sequence). V lost 3 bases and J lost 0, with 9 bases in between. CDR3 region: CSASSGASYNSPLHF. CDR3 sequence (DNA): TGCAGTGCTAGTTCCGGGGCCTCCTATAATTCACCCCTCCACTTT.

This rearrangement joins TRBV14 to TRBJ1-1; possibly TRBD1 for D (5 bases). The CDR3 is made up of 16 amino acids. V was trimmed by 0 bases and J by 8 bases, leaving 19 bases between them. The germline V gene has CDR1 SGHDN and CDR2 FVKESK. The CDR3, as DNA: TGTGCCAGCAGCCAAGAGGTTCGACAGTCTAGAGGGGAAGCTTTCTTT. Residues: CASSQEVRQSRGEAFF.

The chain combines TRBV27 with TRBJ1-6; 7 nucleotides line up with TRBD1. Unmatched junction bases numbered 13, after V lost 5 bases and J lost 9 bases. In germline, CDR1 is MNHEY, CDR2 SMNVEV (reference sequence). This CDR3 is built from 16 residues. The CDR3 DNA reads TGTGCCAGCAGTAGGGGGCCGGCTTCGGGGAGTTCACCCCTCCACTTT. The encoded protein is CASSRGPASGSSPLHF.